The text below deals with one T cell receptor (beta chain). Reverse transcription of roughly 0.5 to 1 ug RNA used random hexamers. TCRdb ran MiXCR on the immunoSEQ multiplex PCR reads and lists one entry per CDR3 protein. This sample has 250,000 to 300,000 distinct CDR3 sequences, with 70% to 90% found just once. The sample belongs to a study of CD8 T cells in Susac syndrome. V shed 3 bases and J shed 2 bases, with 6 bases lying between them. CDR1 is SGDLS, CDR2 YYNGEE, per germline. The CDR3 length is 13 residues. The clonotype was recovered from a human donor with multiple sclerosis. Sequenced input: CD8+ T cells from PBMCs. The rearrangement links TRBV9 to TRBJ1-3; no definite D call. Here the CDR3 DNA reads TGTGCCAGCAGCGCCCTGACTGGAAACACCATATATTTT. Translated: CASSALTGNTIYF.